Below, 14 T cell receptor beta chains from the same sample are listed, as sequenced in a study of read filtering for tumor transcriptome and immune sequencing. The library was built from roughly 400 ng RNA with molecular barcoded adaptors for alpha/delta and beta/gamma chains. MiXCR was run by TCRdb on the reads, yielding one entry per CDR3 protein. Here the sample spans 50,000 or so distinct CDR3 sequences, roughly 12% being singletons. Input material: a population of CD138-negative cells sorted from bone marrow. Receptors were obtained from a donor aged 40 or over with multiple myeloma.

Points on this clonotype: Given a much more abundant clone one base away, this may be a read error. The V and J genes are TRBV14 and TRBJ1-1; D is undetermined. Trimming cost V 1 base and J 9 bases, with 12 bases left between them. Germline V gene sequence: CDR1 SGHDN, CDR2 FVKESK. The CDR3 is made up of 13 amino acids. CDR3: CASSQAVEGKAFF. The CDR3 DNA reads as TGTGCCAGCAGCCAAGCGGTGGAAGGAAAAGCTTTCTTT.

In this sample, this clonotype turned up many times. The rearrangement joins TRBV14 to TRBJ2-7; D is ambiguous. V was clipped by 0 bases and J by 1 base, with 4 bases between them. Germline CDR1 is SGHDN and CDR2 is FVKESK. CDR3 length: 13 residues. In DNA, the CDR3 is TGTGCCAGCAGCCAAGAGGGGTCCTACGAGCAGTACTTC. The encoded protein is CASSQEGSYEQYF.

As to this clonotype: A single base separates this from a much larger clone, so it may be a read error. The chain links TRBV14 to TRBJ2-7, with a tentative D call TRBD1 (6 bases). Germline V CDR1 and CDR2: SGHDN, FVKESK. The CDR3 runs to 12 residues. CDR3 nucleotide sequence: TGTGCCAGCAGCCCCCAGGGGTACGAGCAGCACTTC. It encodes CASSPQGYEQHF.

This clonotype was detected ten times or more. The chain uses TRBV19 and TRBJ1-5, with 9 bases matching TRBD1. V trimming: 4 bases; J trimming: 5 bases; junction bases outside the gene matches: 6. The germline V gene has CDR1 LNHDA and CDR2 SQIVND (reference sequence). The CDR3 is 15 amino acids. DNA of the CDR3: TGTGCCAGTAGTACGGGACAGGGTCGCGATCAGCCCCAGCATTTT. This translates into CASSTGQGRDQPQHF.

The sample holds many counts of this clonotype. The chain links TRBV28 to TRBJ1-5; the match to TRBD1 covers 7 bases. The V and J ends lost 3 bases and 7 bases, in that order; junction bases with no gene match: 6. The germline gives CDR1 MDHEN, CDR2 SYDVKM. The CDR3 is 14 residues long. CDR3 amino acids: CASSFTGVGQPQHF. DNA for the CDR3: TGTGCCAGCAGTTTCACAGGGGTCGGGCAGCCCCAGCATTTT.

By sample fraction, this clonotype is medium-sized. The V call is TRBV7-2, the J call TRBJ2-1; a possible D gene is TRBD2 (5 bases). V was clipped by 3 bases and J by 10 bases, with 13 bases between them. The length of the CDR3 is 13 residues. CDR1 is SGHTA, CDR2 FQGNSA, per germline. CDR3 nucleotides: TGTGCCAGCAGCTTTGAGTGGGAGAGGGAGCAGTTCTTC. This translates into CASSFEWEREQFF. Based on the CDR3 plus reference TRBV7-2 and TRBJ2-1, the full variable domain is GAGVSQSPSNKVTEKGKDVELRCDPISGHTALYWYRQSLGQGLEFLIYFQGNSAPDKSGLPSDRFSAERTGGSVSTLTIQRTQQEDSAVYLCASSFEWEREQFFGPGTRLTVL.

This clonotype came up many times. The J gene is TRBJ2-3, the V gene TRBV29-1; 8 bases match TRBD2. The germline gives CDR1 SQVTM, CDR2 ANQGSEA. The CDR3 has 15 residues. Trimming took 6 bases from V and 1 from J; bases not matched to a gene: 9. The CDR3 DNA is TGCAGCGTCGGGGGGGCCGATGGTGGCACAGATACGCAGTATTTT. It specifies CSVGGADGGTDTQYF.

This clonotype is deemed medium-sized. The rearrangement links TRBV5-1 to TRBJ2-1; possible D gene TRBD1, 6 bases. Trimming shortened V by 1 base and J by 8 bases, and 13 bases separated the two germline ends. This CDR3 is 14 amino acids long. CDR1 and CDR2 from the germline V gene are SGHRS and YFSETQ. CDR3 loop: CASSLPTGIDEQFF. The CDR3 DNA follows: TGCGCCAGCAGCTTGCCCACAGGGATTGATGAGCAGTTCTTC.

This clonotype was picked up many times. The gene calls are TRBV20-1 and TRBJ2-1; D is perhaps TRBD2 (6 bases). Germline V gene data show CDR1 as DFQATT and CDR2 as SNEGSKA (reference sequence). The V gene lost 2 bases and the J gene lost 3 bases, with 14 bases spanning the gap. This CDR3 has 15 residues. CDR3 in amino acids: CSARPGTGGYNEQFF. The CDR3, as DNA: TGCAGTGCTAGACCCGGGACCGGGGGCTACAATGAGCAGTTCTTC.

The chain combines TRBV10-1 with TRBJ1-1; no firm D call. CDR3 length: 16 amino acids. Per germline, CDR1 WNHNN and CDR2 SYGVQD (reference sequence). Trimming took off 4 bases at V and 9 bases at J, with 24 bases between the two ends. CDR3 sequence (DNA): TGCGCCAGCAGTGTATTTACCCGGACTCTTGCCGATCAAGCTTTCTTT. It codes for CASSVFTRTLADQAFF.

This clonotype was seen at least ten times. The chain recombines TRBV24-1 with TRBJ2-5; 12 positions agree with TRBD1. The CDR3 has 19 amino acids. Germline V gene sequence: CDR1 KGHDR, CDR2 SFDVKD. With 3 bases clipped from V and 0 bases from J, the junction kept 10 bases outside the gene matches. CDR3 loop: CATSDPSGTGGVYQETQYF. As DNA, the CDR3 is TGTGCCACCAGTGATCCTTCCGGGACAGGGGGCGTTTACCAAGAGACCCAGTACTTC.

This clonotype was seen ten or more times. The chain links TRBV6-5 to TRBJ2-5, with 11 bases lining up with TRBD1. This CDR3 is 14 amino acids long. CDR1 and CDR2 (germline): MNHEY, SVGAGI. The ends lost 8 bases at V and 5 bases at J; junction bases unmatched: 7. CDR3 in DNA: TGTGCCAGCTCTTGGACAGGGGGCATGGAGACCCAGTACTTC. It translates to CASSWTGGMETQYF.

This clonotype was seen ten or more times. The chain has TRBV4-2 and TRBJ2-3; a weak D match, TRBD1 (6 bases). Germline values: CDR1 LGHNA, CDR2 YNFKEQ. The V end was cut by 1 base, the J end by 4 bases, with 12 bases between. The CDR3 length is 15 residues. For the CDR3, the DNA is TGTGCCAGCAGCCAAGCCGCAGGGGCCGCAGATACGCAGTATTTT. It translates to CASSQAAGAADTQYF.

In its sample, this clonotype was seen many times. This rearrangement joins TRBV7-9 to TRBJ2-1; 10 nucleotides agree with TRBD2. CDR3 size: 21 residues. With 5 bases clipped from V and 0 bases from J, the junction kept 19 bases outside the gene matches. Germline lookup yields CDR1 SEHNR and CDR2 FQNEAQ (reference sequence). The chain's CDR3 is CASSPSPSGRNVKSSYNEQFF. The CDR3 DNA reads as TGTGCCAGCAGCCCAAGCCCTAGCGGGAGAAATGTAAAGAGCTCCTACAATGAGCAGTTCTTC.